The entry below gives a single T cell receptor beta chain sequence along with its context. Its matching antigen is unknown. The data stem from a study of shared clonotypes between healthy human individuals. Study-wide findings and caveats: The naive CD4 repertoires of a handful of donors were compared, and approximately 4.5% of clonotypes were shared.

Free of recent acute infections or vaccinations, the donors were healthy HIV-negative adults. Several immunoSEQ plates received, in even portions, the genomic DNA of each subset. This table comes from immunoSEQ multiplex PCR, and its TCRdb copy is limited to in-frame clones, with some not included. Counted here are 600,000 to 700,000 clones, around three quarters occurring once; the ten biggest clones make up 1.5% to 2%. The CDR3 sequence is 14 residues long. Per germline, CDR1 SGHRS and CDR2 YFSETQ. Trimming took 4 bases from V and 1 from J, leaving 12 bases between them. The specimen sequenced was memory CD4+ T cells sorted from blood. The sample's subset: CD45RA-negative fraction. This rearrangement joins TRBV5-1 to TRBJ2-7, with TRBD1 as a possible D gene (5 bases). This TCR derives from a woman aged 30 to 39 in good health. The CDR3 DNA sequence: TGCGCCAGCAGCGAACTCGACAGTTCCTACGAGCAGTACTTC. It encodes CASSELDSSYEQYF.